This T cell receptor (beta chain) stems from a study of CD8+ T cells in alopecia areata. Whole-study context: Treated patients swallowed 5 to 10 mg of oral tofacitinib twice daily. Study-level results: In patients, TCRs were shared less clearly than in mice, and HLA may possibly be involved.

Note on this clone: Antigen specificity is unknown.

V shed 8 bases and J shed 5 bases, with 18 bases lying between them. Per the germline V gene, CDR1 is SQVTM and CDR2 is ANQGSEA. The CDR3 is made up of 13 amino acids. cDNA reverse transcribed from extracted RNA served as the sequencing template. The protocol was immunoSEQ multiplex PCR, while the TCRdb copy is restricted to in-frame clones and leaves out a portion. Of around 200,000 clones listed, approximately 56% are singletons. The treatment is: oral pan-JAK inhibitor, 5-10 mg twice daily. This receptor was identified in a human donor with alopecia areata. The chain links TRBV29-1 to TRBJ2-5; unclear D gene. The source was CD4+ T cells sorted from blood, collected at week 4, from a patient treated with tofacitinib. The chain's CDR3 is CSPLILVGETQYF. The CDR3 DNA follows: TGCAGCCCCCTAATCCTCGTCGGGGAGACCCAGTACTTC.